The next 20 T cell receptor beta chains were all read from a single sample in a study of T-cell reconstitution after alpha-beta-depleted transplantation in children. Unique molecular identifiers tagged the TCRbeta library. TCRdb reanalysed the PCR reads using MiXCR and keeps one entry per CDR3 protein. Found here are some 600,000 distinct CDR3 sequences, 10% to 15% of them singletons; the top ten hold 2% to 2.5%. The sequencing used PBMCs, mostly from graft donor cells, collected 360 days after TCRalphabeta/CD19-depleted stem cell transplant. Source of these receptors: a male patient younger than 18 who had a stem cell transplant for acute myeloid leukemia, so the T cells may come from the graft donor.

This clonotype was detected many times. V is TRBV4-2 and J is TRBJ2-1, with TRBD2 matching over 11 bases. The germline V gene encodes CDR1 LGHNA and CDR2 YNFKEQ. This CDR3 has 19 residues. V trimming: 0 bases; J trimming: 0 bases; junction bases outside the gene matches: 7. The CDR3 sequence is CASSQERGLAVSSYNEQFF. The CDR3 region has the DNA TGTGCCAGCAGCCAAGAAAGGGGACTAGCGGTTTCCTCCTACAATGAGCAGTTCTTC.

This clonotype showed up just a few times. V is TRBV9 and J is TRBJ2-5; TRBD2 agrees at 12 bases. V gave up 0 bases and J gave up 5 bases; unmatched junction bases: 5. Looked up from germline, CDR1 is SGDLS and CDR2 is YYNGEE. The CDR3 is made up of 16 amino acids. The CDR3 loop reads CASSVAPGLAGETQYF. CDR3 DNA: TGTGCCAGCAGCGTAGCCCCAGGACTAGCGGGGGAGACCCAGTACTTC. Full variable domain (outside the CDR3, taken from reference TRBV9 and TRBJ2-5): DSGVTQTPKHLITATGQRVTLRCSPRSGDLSVYWYQQSLDQGLQFLIQYYNGEERAKGNILERFSAQQFPDLHSELNLSSLELGDSALYFCASSVAPGLAGETQYFGPGTRLLVL.

This sequence joins TRBV7-3 and TRBJ2-2; the D is unclear. The CDR3 length is 18 residues. Germline CDR1 is SGHTA and CDR2 is FQGTGA. Trimming took off 1 base at V and 3 bases at J, with 18 bases between the two ends. CDR3 residues: CASSLRPPGTWYTGELFF. The CDR3 DNA reads as TGTGCCAGCAGCTTAAGGCCCCCGGGCACGTGGTACACCGGGGAGCTGTTTTTT.

As to this clonotype: This sequence may be a read error, since a much larger clone differs from it by one base. The chain's CDR3 is CSAVTGTYTEAFF. In nucleotides, the CDR3 is TGCAGCGCCGTGACAGGGACGTACACTGAAGCTTTCTTT. This chain joins TRBV29-1 and TRBJ1-1; 7 bases fit TRBD1. The CDR3 is 13 amino acids. Trimming took 7 bases from V and 3 from J; bases not matched to a gene: 8. Germline V gene data show CDR1 as SQVTM and CDR2 as ANQGSEA.

This sequence joins TRBV28 and TRBJ2-7, with 10 bases that match TRBD1. V was clipped by 1 base and J by 3 bases; unmatched bases: 9. The germline gives CDR1 MDHEN, CDR2 SYDVKM. There are 17 residues in the CDR3. CDR3 DNA sequence: TGTGCCAGCAGTTTATCGTGGGGAGGGACAGGGGTCTACGAGCAGTACTTC. Amino acid sequence: CASSLSWGGTGVYEQYF.

This CDR3 is CAISERGVTNEKLFF. The CDR3 DNA reads TGTGCCATCAGTGAACGGGGGGTGACTAATGAAAAACTGTTTTTT. The chain joins TRBV10-3 to TRBJ1-4, with D tentatively TRBD1 (5 bases). Trimming stripped 3 bases from V and 2 bases from J, with 10 bases between. CDR3 length equals 15 residues. Germline V gene sequence: CDR1 ENHRY, CDR2 SYGVKD.

The chain uses TRBV20-1 and TRBJ2-2; 8 bases agree with TRBD2. The V segment lost 1 base and the J segment 6 bases; nucleotides outside the gene matches: 10. Germline CDR1 DFQATT, CDR2 SNEGSKA (reference sequence). The CDR3 has 16 amino acids. For the CDR3, the DNA is TGCAGTGCTAGAGTCCCGGGACTAGTAGTCTCCGGGGAGCTGTTTTTT. Translated, it gives CSARVPGLVVSGELFF.

The chain is built from TRBV7-2 and TRBJ2-2, with 8 bases aligning to TRBD1. The germline V gene encodes CDR1 SGHTA and CDR2 FQGNSA. After removal of 5 bases from V and 6 bases from J, the junction contained 11 bases not matched to a gene. The CDR3 consists of 16 residues. CDR3 DNA: TGTGCCAGCAGCCTCCCCCAGGGGGCTTCCTCCGGGGAGCTGTTTTTT. It specifies CASSLPQGASSGELFF.

This clonotype was seen ten or more times. This chain joins TRBV29-1 and TRBJ2-5; 9 positions match TRBD2. This CDR3 has 18 residues. CDR1 and CDR2 (germline): SQVTM, ANQGSEA. Germline trimming cut 1 base from V and 4 bases from J; bases unmatched to any gene: 16. CDR3 sequence: CSVEVLTSGPLRGETQYF. CDR3 nucleotides: TGCAGCGTTGAAGTCTTAACTAGCGGGCCCCTCAGGGGAGAGACCCAGTACTTC.

This clonotype has a handful of counts. The CDR3 spells CSVRGEPSTDTQYF. For the CDR3, the DNA is TGCAGCGTTCGGGGGGAGCCCAGCACAGATACGCAGTATTTT. This chain joins TRBV29-1 and TRBJ2-3; 7 nucleotides line up with TRBD2. V lost 5 bases, J lost 0 bases, and 5 bases stayed unmatched. Germline V gene sequence: CDR1 SQVTM, CDR2 ANQGSEA. The CDR3 is 14 residues long.

The chain is built from TRBV12-3 or TRBV12-4 and TRBJ2-3; D not resolved. With 1 base removed from V and 4 bases from J, the gap between germline ends came to 12 bases. This CDR3 spans 15 amino acids. The DNA of the CDR3 is TGTGCCAGCAGTTTAGGAGGAACCATTGCAGATACGCAGTATTTT. As protein: CASSLGGTIADTQYF.

The chain has TRBV28 and TRBJ2-3; 10 bases are a match to TRBD2. The CDR3 runs 15 residues. V lost 5 bases and J lost 3; bases outside the gene matches: 5. CDR1 MDHEN and CDR2 SYDVKM come from the germline V gene. In DNA form, the CDR3 reads TGTGCCAGCAGTCGAGCGGGAGGGCCGACAGATACGCAGTATTTT. Translating gives CASSRAGGPTDTQYF.

This clonotype occurred a few times. The chain is built from TRBV20-1 and TRBJ2-1, with 7 bases lining up with TRBD1. Germline CDR1 DFQATT, CDR2 SNEGSKA (reference sequence). The length of the CDR3 is 20 residues. The ends lost 0 bases at V and 3 bases at J; junction bases unmatched: 20. The CDR3 nucleotides read TGCAGTGCTAGAGATCATGAGGGGACAGTCAGTCCTAATTACTACAATGAGCAGTTCTTC. Encoded protein: CSARDHEGTVSPNYYNEQFF.

In this sample, this clonotype turned up a few times. The chain combines TRBV4-3 with TRBJ2-5, with 7 nucleotides matching TRBD1. Trimming took 3 bases from V and 5 from J; bases not matched to a gene: 9. The CDR3 runs to 15 residues. From germline, CDR1 is LGHNA and CDR2 YSLEER. The CDR3 sequence: CASSHLLGGTETQYF. The CDR3 DNA is TGCGCCAGCAGCCATCTTCTAGGGGGCACGGAGACCCAGTACTTC.

There are a few counts of this clonotype. CDR3 sequence (DNA): TGTGCCAGCAGCTCCGCCTTCGGCGGGAATGAGCAGTTCTTC. This codes for CASSSAFGGNEQFF. The chain employs TRBV7-9 and TRBJ2-1; the D gene is possibly TRBD2 (5 bases). The CDR3 contains 14 residues. Germline V gives CDR1 SEHNR, CDR2 FQNEAQ (reference sequence). V was clipped by 4 bases and J by 7 bases, with 14 bases between them.

This clonotype was observed at least ten times. The J gene is TRBJ2-1, the V gene TRBV28, with D possibly matching TRBD1 (6 bases). The CDR3 loop spans 14 amino acids. In germline, CDR1 is MDHEN, CDR2 SYDVKM. With 5 bases removed from V and 0 bases from J, the gap between germline ends came to 8 bases. This chain's CDR3 is CASSHRDSYNEQFF. In nucleotides, the CDR3 is TGTGCCAGCAGTCACAGGGACTCCTACAATGAGCAGTTCTTC.

This clonotype was seen ten or more times. The chain links TRBV20-1 to TRBJ1-1, with a tentative D call TRBD1 (5 bases). The V end was cut by 0 bases, the J end by 7 bases, with 12 bases between. The CDR3 covers 13 residues. In germline, CDR1 is DFQATT, CDR2 SNEGSKA (reference sequence). CDR3 loop: CSAREGRGFEAFF. The CDR3 bases are TGCAGTGCTAGAGAAGGGAGGGGCTTTGAAGCTTTCTTT.

This clonotype was seen more than once but under ten times. The V call is TRBV28, the J call TRBJ2-7; a possible D gene is TRBD2 (6 bases). The CDR3 runs 14 residues. V dropped 3 bases and J dropped 3 bases, with 12 bases sitting between them. The V gene's germline CDR1 is MDHEN and CDR2 SYDVKM. This CDR3 reads CASSFQTGVYEQYF. CDR3 coding DNA: TGTGCCAGCAGTTTCCAGACGGGGGTCTACGAGCAGTACTTC.

This clonotype was detected many times. The chain employs TRBV18 and TRBJ1-2, with D perhaps matching TRBD1 (5 bases). The CDR3 contains 12 residues. Germline loops: CDR1 KGHSH, CDR2 LQKENI. V lost 4 bases, J lost 5 bases, and 8 bases lay in between. The CDR3 coding sequence is TGTGCCAGCTCACGGGACCAGTATGGCTACACCTTC. Amino acids: CASSRDQYGYTF.

A few counts support this clonotype. This sequence joins TRBV25-1 and TRBJ2-7; the match to TRBD2 covers 11 bases. Germline CDR1 MGHDK, CDR2 SYGVNS. Trimming at V came to 2 bases and at J to 4 bases, leaving 1 base not matched to a gene. This CDR3 is 14 amino acids long. CDR3 in DNA: TGTGCCAGCAGTGAAACTAGCGGGAGTTACGAGCAGTACTTC. Translated, it gives CASSETSGSYEQYF.